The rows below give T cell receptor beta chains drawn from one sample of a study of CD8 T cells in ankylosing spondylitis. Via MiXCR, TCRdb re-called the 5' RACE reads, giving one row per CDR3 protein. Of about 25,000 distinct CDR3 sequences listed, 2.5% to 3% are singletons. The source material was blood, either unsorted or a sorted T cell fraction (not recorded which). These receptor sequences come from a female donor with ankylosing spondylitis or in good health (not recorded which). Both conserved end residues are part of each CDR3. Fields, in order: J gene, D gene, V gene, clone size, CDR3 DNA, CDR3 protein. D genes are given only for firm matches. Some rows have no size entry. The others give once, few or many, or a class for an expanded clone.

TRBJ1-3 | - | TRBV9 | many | TGTGCCAGCAGCGTAGCTTCCGGGACGGCCTCTGGAAACACCATATATTTT | CASSVASGTASGNTIYF
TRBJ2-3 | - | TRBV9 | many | TGTGCCAGCAGCCTCCTTGATAGGGTGAAGACAGATACGCAGTATTTT | CASSLLDRVKTDTQYF
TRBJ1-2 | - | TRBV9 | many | TGTGCCAGCAGCGTAAGCAGTACTAACTACACCTTC | CASSVSSTNYTF
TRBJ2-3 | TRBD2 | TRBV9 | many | TGTGCCAGCAGCGTGTCTAGCGGGCGGGGAGATACGCAGTATTTT | CASSVSSGRGDTQYF
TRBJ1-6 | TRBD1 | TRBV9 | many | TGTGCCAGCAGCGTAGGACAGGGTATTTTGGATTCACCCCTCCACTTT | CASSVGQGILDSPLHF
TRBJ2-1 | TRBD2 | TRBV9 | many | TGTGCCAGCAGCGAGGGGACTAGCGGGATTCATGAGCAGTTCTTC | CASSEGTSGIHEQFF
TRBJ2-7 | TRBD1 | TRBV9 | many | TGTGCCAGCAGCGCGGGACAGGGGTACTACGAGCAGTACTTC | CASSAGQGYYEQYF
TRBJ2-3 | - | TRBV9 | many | TGTGCCAGCAGCGTAGGGGCGGGGGCACTCACAGATACGCAGTATTTT | CASSVGAGALTDTQYF
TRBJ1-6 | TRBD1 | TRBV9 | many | TGTGCCAGCAGCGTAGAGGGACAGGGGAATTCACCCCTCCACTTT | CASSVEGQGNSPLHF
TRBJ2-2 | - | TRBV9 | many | TGTGCCAGCAGCGTAGCTGTAGGAGCCGGGGAGCTGTTTTTT | CASSVAVGAGELFF
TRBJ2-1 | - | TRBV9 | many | TGTGCCAGCAGCGCACGGGGCCACAATGAGCAGTTCTTC | CASSARGHNEQFF
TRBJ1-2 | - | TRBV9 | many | TGTGCCAGCAGCGTATTGGGTGGCTATGGCTACACCTTC | CASSVLGGYGYTF
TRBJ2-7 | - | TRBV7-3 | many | TGTGCCAGCAGCTTAAAGGCTAGCCCCGTCATACACGAGCAGTACTTC | CASSLKASPVIHEQYF
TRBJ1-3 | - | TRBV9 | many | TGTGCCAGCAGCGTAGCGGGGACTGGAAACACCATATATTTT | CASSVAGTGNTIYF
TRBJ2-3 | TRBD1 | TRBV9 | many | TGTGCCAGCAGCGTATACGGACAGGGGGGAGATACGCAGTATTTT | CASSVYGQGGDTQYF
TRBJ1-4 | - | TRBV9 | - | TGTGCCAGCAGCGTAGGACAGCCAACAACTAATGAAAAACTGTTTTTT | CASSVGQPTTNEKLFF
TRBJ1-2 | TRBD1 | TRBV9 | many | TGTGCCAGCAGCATCCGGACAGGGGGAAGCTATGGCTACACCTTC | CASSIRTGGSYGYTF
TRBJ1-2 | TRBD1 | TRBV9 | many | TGTGCCAGCAGCCTATCATCAGGGGGCGCGGACTATGGCTACACCTTC | CASSLSSGGADYGYTF
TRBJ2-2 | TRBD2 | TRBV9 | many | TGTGCCAGCAGCGAACACGTACCGGGACTAGCGGGAGGGGAGAACACCGGGGAGCTGTTTTTT | CASSEHVPGLAGGENTGELFF
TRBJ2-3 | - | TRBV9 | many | TGTGCCAGCAGCGTAAGCGAGGGACCGGATACGCAGTATTTT | CASSVSEGPDTQYF
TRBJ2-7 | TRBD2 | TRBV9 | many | TGTGCCAGCAGCTCTAAGATGACTAGCCTGACCTACGAGCAGTACTTC | CASSSKMTSLTYEQYF
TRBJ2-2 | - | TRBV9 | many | TGTGCCAGCAGCGTGGGCCGGGACCCCCGGGGGGAGCTGTTTTTT | CASSVGRDPRGELFF
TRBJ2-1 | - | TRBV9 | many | TGTGCCAGCAGCGTAGCTCTTCCTGGGGGGACTCTCTACAATGAGCAGTTCTTC | CASSVALPGGTLYNEQFF
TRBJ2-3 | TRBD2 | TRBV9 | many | TGTGCCAGCAGTGCAGCAAGCGGGATGGCCACAGATACGCAGTATTTT | CASSAASGMATDTQYF
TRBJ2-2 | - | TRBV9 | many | TGTGCCAGCAGCGTAGTGGATGTCGGGGAGCTGTTTTTT | CASSVVDVGELFF
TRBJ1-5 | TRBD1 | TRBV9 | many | TGTGCCAGCAGCTCTGGACAGGGTTACGAGCAGCCCCAGCATTTT | CASSSGQGYEQPQHF
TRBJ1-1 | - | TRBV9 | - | TGTGCCAGCAGCGTAGACAGGGTCTGGGGTGAAGCTTTCTTT | CASSVDRVWGEAFF
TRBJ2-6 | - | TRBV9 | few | TGTGCCAGCAGCGTAGGCCCCGGGGCGGCTGGGGCCAACGTCCTGACTTTC | CASSVGPGAAGANVLTF